Sequencing of this T cell receptor beta chain was carried out in a study of shared clonotypes between healthy human individuals (dated by TCRdb to about 2020). For the study in its entirety: The cohort included three men and a couple of women between 18 and 49 years of age. To increase sequencing depth and limit assay-specific biases, different laboratories used diverse techniques to prepare libraries and sequence TCR repertoires. To estimate repertoire size and how much clonotype sharing occurs between individuals, the study deeply sequenced the blood TCR repertoires of a handful of healthy adults. Per donor, three plates each were used for CD4 naive and CD4 memory, two for CD8 naive, and one for CD8 memory. Each donor's leukapheresis produced roughly between roughly 0.94 and 9.5 billion PBMCs.

The paper's findings and limits, for the study overall: Clonotypes shared by all four sorted-subset donors showed higher generation probabilities than non-shared clonotypes. Even with the large sequencing depth, rarefaction of the sorted-subset datasets indicated that sequencing was incomplete. When several donors were compared, the shared fraction of clonotypes was about 5% for naive CD4, around 3.6% for naive CD8, more than 2% for memory CD4, and roughly 0.43% for memory CD8. Based on pairwise subsampling, the degree of clonotype sharing among donors was expected to be affected by sequencing depth. The small number of donors limited the genetic and exposure-history diversity represented. Sampling was restricted to blood, and TCR repertoires in tissue are likely to differ from TCR repertoires in blood. Estimated clonotype richness was generally larger for naive than for memory subsets.

The germline ends are 16 bases apart after V is trimmed by 4 bases and J by 6 bases. As encoded in the germline V gene, CDR1 is KGHSH while CDR2 is LQKENI. The CDR3 spans 15 residues, from the cysteine through the phenylalanine. CDR3 DNA is the only sequence kept; it has 45 bases, read in frame from the first base. Using the deep immunoSEQ assay, TCR CDR3 regions were amplified from genomic DNA by multiplex PCR. Extracted genomic DNA from each cell subset was spread evenly across all wells of several immunoSEQ 96-well plates, with each plate serving as a replicate. Each replicate PCR for sorted subsets received roughly 0.2 ug genomic DNA, equal to about 30,000 T cell genomes. The purified libraries were quantified using a Qubit 3.0 fluorometer, sized with a Bioanalyzer 2100, and then quantified again using the KAPA Library Quantification kit. Each immunoSEQ 96-well plate was sequenced on its own single-read 150-cycle Illumina NextSeq 550 flow cell. On the study's bioinformatics: Because the immunoSEQ output included only junctional sequences and no quality scores, the filtering could not be the same as the filtering used for full-length reads. To assign V/J genes and CDR3, sequences were annotated using PyIR, a Python wrapper for IgBLAST v1.9, with IMGT germline references. Any read was removed if the V/J assignment was weak (E-value above 1e-6), the CDR3 was missing, or the read contained stop codons, out-of-frame junctions, or ambiguous translated residues. A V3J clonotype was defined by an identical inferred V gene, J gene, and CDR3 amino acid sequence. Percentage overlap between repertoires was computed as shared unique clonotypes divided by the size of the smaller repertoire. Repertoire richness was assessed with RTK rarefaction, the Chao1 estimator, and Recon v2.1 estimates of unobserved clonotypes. For all TCRbeta clonotypes obtained by the gDNA method from a few donors, generation probabilities were computed with OLGA. TCRdb carries this immuneACCESS record with in-frame sequences only. Its versions omit some clonotypes, under half of them owing to an unresolved V gene in the studies checked, with the rest unexplained. That table is the source of V, J and clone size, and D and trimming were worked out from the DNA. Present in this sample are under 650,000 clones, roughly 95% of which were seen just once. About 0.057% of the sample is held by the ten biggest clonotypes.

This clone was seen just once. Its target antigen remains unknown. The input lacks base qualities; no much larger clone sits a single base away. Healthy HIV-negative adults with no recently reported acute infections or vaccinations were included as donors. All donors were Caucasian adults living in Nashville, Tennessee, USA. CD4+ T cells were enriched through magnetic negative selection, after which naive cells were positively selected on CD45RA and the remaining negative fraction served as the memory subset. After blood collection by leukapheresis, PBMCs were isolated using Ficoll-Histopaque density gradient centrifugation and then cryopreserved in the vapor phase of liquid nitrogen. Purity and quantity of every magnetically sorted T cell population were checked by analytical flow cytometry. Genomic DNA was isolated from every sorted fraction and measured by UV absorbance on a Nanodrop 2000c.

The V and J segments used are TRBV18 and TRBJ1-5, and perhaps TRBD1 as D gene, on 5 matching bases. The receptor was isolated from a young woman in good health. The sample taken for sequencing was naive CD4+ T cells sorted from blood. What this sample's cell subset or site label stands for: CD45RA+ positively selected. The CDR3 loop reads CASSQRDGRVQPQHF. The base sequence is TGTGCCAGCTCACAACGGGACGGACGCGTTCAGCCCCAGCATTTT.